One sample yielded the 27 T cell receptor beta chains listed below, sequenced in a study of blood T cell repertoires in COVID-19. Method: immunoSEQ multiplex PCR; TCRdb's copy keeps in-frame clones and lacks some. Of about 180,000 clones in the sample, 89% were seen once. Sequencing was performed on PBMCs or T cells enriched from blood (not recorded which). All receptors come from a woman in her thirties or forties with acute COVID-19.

The CDR3 DNA follows: TGTGCCAGCAGTCCAACAGGGAGCTCCTACGAGCAGTACTTC. Its translation: CASSPTGSSYEQYF. The chain employs TRBV6-5 and TRBJ2-7; maybe TRBD1 (6 bases). The ends were cut back, 5 bases at V and 0 bases at J, with 11 bases in the middle. CDR3 length: 14 residues. Germline V gene sequence: CDR1 MNHEY, CDR2 SVGAGI.

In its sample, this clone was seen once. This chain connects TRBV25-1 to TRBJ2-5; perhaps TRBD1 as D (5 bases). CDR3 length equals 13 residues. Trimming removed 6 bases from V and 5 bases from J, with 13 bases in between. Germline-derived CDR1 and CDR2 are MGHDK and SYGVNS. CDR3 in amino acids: CASSGHPQETQYF. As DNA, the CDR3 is TGTGCCAGCAGCGGACACCCTCAGGAGACCCAGTACTTC.

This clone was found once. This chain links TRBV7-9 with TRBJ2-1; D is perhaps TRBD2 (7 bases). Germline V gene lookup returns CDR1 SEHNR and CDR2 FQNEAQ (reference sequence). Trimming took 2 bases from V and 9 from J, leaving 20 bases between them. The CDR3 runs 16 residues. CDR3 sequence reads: CASSLRAGAPVSEQFF. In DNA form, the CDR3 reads TGTGCCAGCAGCTTACGGGCGGGGGCCCCCGTCAGTGAGCAGTTCTTC.

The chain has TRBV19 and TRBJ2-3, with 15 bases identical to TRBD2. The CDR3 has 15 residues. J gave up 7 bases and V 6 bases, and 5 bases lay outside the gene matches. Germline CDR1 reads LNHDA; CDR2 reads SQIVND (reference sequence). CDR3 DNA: TGTGCCAGTAGCTGGACTAGCGGGAGGGCAAATACGCAGTATTTT. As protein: CASSWTSGRANTQYF.

The CDR3 DNA sequence: TGTGCCAGCAGTCCGACAGGGGGCTCGGACACCGGGGAGCTGTTTTTT. It encodes CASSPTGGSDTGELFF. The rearrangement joins TRBV28 to TRBJ2-2; 10 bases fit TRBD1. Germline CDR1 and CDR2: MDHEN and SYDVKM. This CDR3 is built from 16 residues. The V gene end was trimmed by 5 bases and the J gene end by 3 bases; junction bases not matched to a gene: 6. The variable domain in full, completed from reference TRBV28 and TRBJ2-2, reads DVKVTQSSRYLVKRTGEKVFLECVQDMDHENMFWYRQDPGLGLRLIYFSYDVKMKEKGDIPEGYSVSREKKERFSLILESASTNQTSMYLCASSPTGGSDTGELFFGEGSRLTVL.

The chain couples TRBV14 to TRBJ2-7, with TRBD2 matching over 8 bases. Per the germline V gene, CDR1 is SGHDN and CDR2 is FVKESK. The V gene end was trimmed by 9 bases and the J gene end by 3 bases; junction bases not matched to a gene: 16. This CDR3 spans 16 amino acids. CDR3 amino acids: CASQISGGNIVYEQYF. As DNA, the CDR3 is TGTGCCAGTCAGATCTCGGGAGGGAATATTGTCTACGAGCAGTACTTC.

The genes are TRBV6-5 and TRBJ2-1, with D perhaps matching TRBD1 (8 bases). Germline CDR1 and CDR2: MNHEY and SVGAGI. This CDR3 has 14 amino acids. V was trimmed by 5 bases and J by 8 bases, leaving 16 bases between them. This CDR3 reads CASSTGGAVYEQFF. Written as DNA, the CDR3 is TGTGCCAGCAGTACAGGGGGGGCTGTCTATGAGCAGTTCTTC.

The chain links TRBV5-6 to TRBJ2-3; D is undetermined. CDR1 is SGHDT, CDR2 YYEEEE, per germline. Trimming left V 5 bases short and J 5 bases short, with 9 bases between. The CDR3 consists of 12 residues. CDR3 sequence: CASSLSGDTQYF. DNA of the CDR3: TGTGCCAGCAGTCTGTCGGGAGATACGCAGTATTTT.

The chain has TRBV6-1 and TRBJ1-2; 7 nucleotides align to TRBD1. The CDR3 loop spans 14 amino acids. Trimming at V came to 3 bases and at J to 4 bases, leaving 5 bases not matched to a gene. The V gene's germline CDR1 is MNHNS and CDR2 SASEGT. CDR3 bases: TGTGCCAGCAGTGAGGGGGACAGAATCTATGGCTACACCTTC. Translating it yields CASSEGDRIYGYTF.

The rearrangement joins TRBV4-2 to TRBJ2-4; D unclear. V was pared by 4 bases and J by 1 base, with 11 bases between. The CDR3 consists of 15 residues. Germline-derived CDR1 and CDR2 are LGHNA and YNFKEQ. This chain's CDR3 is CASSPDLEAKNIQYF. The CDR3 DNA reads TGTGCCAGCAGCCCGGATCTAGAGGCCAAAAACATTCAGTACTTC.

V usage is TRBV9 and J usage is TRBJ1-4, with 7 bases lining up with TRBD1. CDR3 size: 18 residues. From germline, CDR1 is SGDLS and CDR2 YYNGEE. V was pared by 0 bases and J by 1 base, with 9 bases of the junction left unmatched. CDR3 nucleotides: TGTGCCAGCAGCGTAGAACAGGGGATCGGTTTAACTAATGAAAAACTGTTTTTT. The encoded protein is CASSVEQGIGLTNEKLFF.

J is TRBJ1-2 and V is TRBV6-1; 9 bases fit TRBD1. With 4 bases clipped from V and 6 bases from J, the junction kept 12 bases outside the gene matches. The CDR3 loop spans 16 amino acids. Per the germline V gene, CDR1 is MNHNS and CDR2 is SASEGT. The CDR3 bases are TGTGCCAGCAGTGGAGCCCGAACAGGGACAGGGAATGGCTACACCTTC. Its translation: CASSGARTGTGNGYTF.

The CDR3, as DNA: TGCGCCAGCAGTTCCGGGACAGGGAGCTCCTACGAGCAGTACTTC. It codes for CASSSGTGSSYEQYF. The chain links TRBV5-1 to TRBJ2-7, with 9 bases aligning to TRBD1. CDR3 size: 15 residues. The V gene's germline CDR1 is SGHRS and CDR2 YFSETQ. V shed 5 bases and J 0 bases; nucleotides not matched to a gene: 6.

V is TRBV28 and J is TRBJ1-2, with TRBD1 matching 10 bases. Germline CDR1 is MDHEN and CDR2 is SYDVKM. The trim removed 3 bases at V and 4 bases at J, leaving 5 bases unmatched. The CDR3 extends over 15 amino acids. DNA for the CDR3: TGTGCCAGCAGTTTCTCGGACAGGGGGATCTATGGCTACACCTTC. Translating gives CASSFSDRGIYGYTF.

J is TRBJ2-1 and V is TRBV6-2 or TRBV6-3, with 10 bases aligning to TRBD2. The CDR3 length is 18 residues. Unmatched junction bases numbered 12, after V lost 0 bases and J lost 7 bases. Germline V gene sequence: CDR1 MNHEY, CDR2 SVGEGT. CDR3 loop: CASSYSVYLAGDGNEQFF. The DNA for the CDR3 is TGTGCCAGCAGTTACTCGGTGTATCTAGCGGGAGATGGGAATGAGCAGTTCTTC.

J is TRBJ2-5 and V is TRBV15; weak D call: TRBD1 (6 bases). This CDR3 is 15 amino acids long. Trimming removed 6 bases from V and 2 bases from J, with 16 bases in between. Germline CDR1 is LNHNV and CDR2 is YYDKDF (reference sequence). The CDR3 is CATSVQPGQQETQYF. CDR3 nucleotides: TGTGCCACCAGTGTGCAACCGGGACAACAAGAGACCCAGTACTTC. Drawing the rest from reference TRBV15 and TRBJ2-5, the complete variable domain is DAMVIQNPRYQVTQFGKPVTLSCSQTLNHNVMYWYQQKSSQAPKLLFHYYDKDFNNEADTPDNFQSRRPNTSFCFLDIRSPGLGDTAMYLCATSVQPGQQETQYFGPGTRLLVL.

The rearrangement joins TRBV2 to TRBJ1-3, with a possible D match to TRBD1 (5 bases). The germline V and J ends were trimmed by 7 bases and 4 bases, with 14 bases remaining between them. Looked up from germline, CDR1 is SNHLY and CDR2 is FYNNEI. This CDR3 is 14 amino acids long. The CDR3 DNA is TGTGCCAGCAAAATGAAGGGGTACGGAAACACCATATATTTT. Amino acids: CASKMKGYGNTIYF. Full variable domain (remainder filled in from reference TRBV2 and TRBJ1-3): EPEVTQTPSHQVTQMGQEVILRCVPISNHLYFYWYRQILGQKVEFLVSFYNNEISEKSEIFDDQFSVERPDGSNFTLKIRSTKLEDSAMYFCASKMKGYGNTIYFGEGSWLTVV.

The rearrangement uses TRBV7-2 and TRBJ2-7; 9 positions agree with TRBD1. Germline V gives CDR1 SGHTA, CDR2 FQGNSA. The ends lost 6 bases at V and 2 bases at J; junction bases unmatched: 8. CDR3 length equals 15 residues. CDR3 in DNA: TGTGCCAGCAGTTTGGGACAGGGAGTGACCTACGAGCAGTACTTC. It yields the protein CASSLGQGVTYEQYF.

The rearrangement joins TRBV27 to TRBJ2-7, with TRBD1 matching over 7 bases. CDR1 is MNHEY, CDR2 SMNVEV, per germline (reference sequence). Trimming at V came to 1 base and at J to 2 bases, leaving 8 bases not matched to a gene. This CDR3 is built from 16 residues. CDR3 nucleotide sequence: TGTGCCAGCAGTTTATATTCCGGGACAGAGACCTACGAGCAGTACTTC. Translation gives CASSLYSGTETYEQYF.

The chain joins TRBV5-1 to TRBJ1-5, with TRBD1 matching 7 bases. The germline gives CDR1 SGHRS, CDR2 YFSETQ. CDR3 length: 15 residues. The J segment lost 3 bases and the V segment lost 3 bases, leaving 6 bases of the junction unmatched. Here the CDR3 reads CASSSSGQNNQPQHF. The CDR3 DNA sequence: TGCGCCAGCAGCTCCTCGGGACAGAACAATCAGCCCCAGCATTTT.

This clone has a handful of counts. CDR3 protein: CASSVLTTYEQYF. The CDR3 DNA is TGTGCCAGCAGTGTATTGACTACCTACGAGCAGTACTTC. The genes are TRBV2 and TRBJ2-7; a weak D match, TRBD2 (5 bases). CDR3 length: 13 amino acids. CDR1 and CDR2 from the germline V gene are SNHLY and FYNNEI. The V end was cut by 4 bases, the J end by 2 bases, with 9 bases between.

Here the CDR3 DNA reads TGTGCCAGCAGCGCCCGGACAGGGGGCACAGCTAATGAAAAACTGTTTTTT. Amino acids: CASSARTGGTANEKLFF. The V and J genes are TRBV5-4 and TRBJ1-4; 11 bases align to TRBD1. The CDR3 contains 17 residues. Germline V gene lookup returns CDR1 SGHNT and CDR2 YYREEE (reference sequence). V was clipped by 4 bases and J by 3 bases; unmatched bases: 8.

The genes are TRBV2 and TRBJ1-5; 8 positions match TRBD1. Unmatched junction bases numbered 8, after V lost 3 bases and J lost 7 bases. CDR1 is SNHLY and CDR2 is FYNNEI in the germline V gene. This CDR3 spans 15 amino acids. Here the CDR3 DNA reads TGTGCCAGCAGTGAGAGGACAGGGCTTGACCAGCCCCAGCATTTT. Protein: CASSERTGLDQPQHF.

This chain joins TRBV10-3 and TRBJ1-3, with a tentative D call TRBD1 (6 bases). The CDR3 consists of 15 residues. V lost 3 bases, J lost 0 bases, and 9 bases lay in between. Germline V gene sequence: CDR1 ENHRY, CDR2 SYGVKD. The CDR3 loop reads CAISDPDSSGNTIYF. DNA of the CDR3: TGTGCCATCAGTGACCCGGACAGCTCTGGAAACACCATATATTTT.

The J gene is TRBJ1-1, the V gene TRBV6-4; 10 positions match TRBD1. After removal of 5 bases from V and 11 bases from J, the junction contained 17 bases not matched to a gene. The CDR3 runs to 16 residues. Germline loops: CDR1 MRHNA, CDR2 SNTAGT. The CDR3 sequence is CASSREPGQGIEDAFF. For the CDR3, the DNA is TGTGCCAGCAGTCGCGAACCGGGACAGGGGATTGAAGATGCTTTCTTT.

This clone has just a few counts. This chain's CDR3 is CASSPGLVDTGELFF. CDR3 in DNA: TGCGCCAGCAGCCCTGGACTAGTGGACACCGGGGAGCTGTTTTTT. The chain is built from TRBV5-1 and TRBJ2-2; TRBD2 agrees at 7 bases. The V gene end was trimmed by 4 bases and the J gene end by 3 bases; junction bases not matched to a gene: 6. CDR1 and CDR2 from the germline V gene are SGHRS and YFSETQ. The CDR3 runs 15 residues.

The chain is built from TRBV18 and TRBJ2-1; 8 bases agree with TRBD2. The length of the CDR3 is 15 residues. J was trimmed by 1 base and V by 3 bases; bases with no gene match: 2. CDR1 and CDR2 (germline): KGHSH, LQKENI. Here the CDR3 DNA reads TGTGCCAGCTCACCCGCGGGGGGTTCCTACAATGAGCAGTTCTTC. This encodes CASSPAGGSYNEQFF.